This T cell receptor (beta chain) was observed in a study of blood T cell repertoires in COVID-19. Study in general: The samples span acute and convalescent COVID-19 from the United States, Italy and Spain. The cDNA or gDNA used as material had been derived from T cells, B-cell-depleted T cells, or PBMCs.

Original data processing: Cell counts per sample came from amplifying reference gene primers. Sequencing was performed with immunoSEQ multiplex PCR; in TCRdb, only in-frame clones are kept and a portion is missing. D and trimming come from the DNA, and the V and J calls and clone size come from that table. Of approximately 60,000 clones in the sample, around 81% are singletons; the top ten hold around 3.8%. The CDR3 covers 12 residues. Trimming removed 0 bases from V and 4 bases from J, with 4 bases in between. Germline V lookup: CDR1 MNHNS, CDR2 SASEGT. The clonotype originates from a woman aged 80 or over with acute or convalescent COVID-19. The chain has TRBV6-1 and TRBJ2-7; D is uncertain. Sequencing was performed on peripheral blood. CDR3 residues: CASSEARYEQYF. CDR3 nucleotides: TGTGCCAGCAGTGAAGCTCGTTACGAGCAGTACTTC.